The clone carrying this TCR beta chain was observed a few times. Genes and germline come from the mouse. The CDR3 end lies 4 residues beyond the end of the read and is filled in from the germline J gene. The same CDR3 is also encoded by other DNA sequences in this sample. The entry originates in a study of CD8+ T cells in alopecia areata. Combined cutaneous lymph node cells underwent sorting by CD4, CD8alpha, NKG2D, NKG2ACE and additional markers. Looked up from germline, CDR1 is LGHNA and CDR2 is YNLKQL (reference sequence). This CDR3 has 16 residues. Deletions cut 0 bases from V and 0 bases from J, with 9 bases between. Extracted RNA was reverse transcribed into cDNA, the sequencing template. The assay was immunoSEQ multiplex PCR, and TCRdb's table has in-frame clones only and misses some. The repertoire shows approximately 280,000 clones, none seen only once; the top ten take 0.9% to 1.5%.

V and J are TRBV5 and TRBJ2-1; possibly TRBD2 for D (6 bases). This receptor was identified in a C3H/HeJ mouse with alopecia areata. This strain's MHC haplotype is H2-k. Sequenced sample: CD4+ T cells sorted from a lymph node. CDR3 in amino acids: CASSQDLGDNYAEQFF. Incomplete CDR3 DNA: TGTGCCAGCAGCCAAGATTTGGGGGATAACTATGCT.